Shown below are 30 T cell receptor beta chains from a single sample sequenced in a study of identical twins (dated by TCRdb to the mid-2010s). Receptors were amplified or captured by 5' RACE. Sequencing instrument: Illumina HiSeq 2000. TCRdb handled the public reads itself, with Q25 trimming in fastp and clone calling in MiXCR, and kept productive beta chains. Entries that share a CDR3 protein sequence are merged under the most common genes and DNA. The sample records a few hundred thousand distinct CDR3 sequences, over 8.5% of which are singletons. The leading ten clones occupy roughly 7% of the sample. These data were likewise used in another study, on yellow fever vaccine responses in identical twins.

The material sequenced was CD8+ T cells sorted from blood. The origin of the receptors is a woman under 30 in good health.

V and J are TRBV27 and TRBJ2-3; 8 nucleotides agree with TRBD2. CDR1 MNHEY and CDR2 SMNVEV come from the germline V gene (reference sequence). The CDR3 contains 14 residues. V trimming: 6 bases; J trimming: 2 bases; junction bases outside the gene matches: 4. In nucleotides, the CDR3 is TGTGCCAGCAGCCCACTAGCGGACACAGATACGCAGTATTTT. It translates to CASSPLADTDTQYF.

Only a few counts were recorded for this clonotype. The chain uses TRBV6-1 and TRBJ2-7, with 7 bases that match TRBD2. The CDR3 runs 15 residues. In germline, CDR1 is MNHNS, CDR2 SASEGT. DNA of the CDR3: TGTACGGGGAGGGCTCCTAGCGGAGTTCCCTACGAGCAGTACTTC. Its protein product is CTGRAPSGVPYEQYF.

V usage is TRBV29-1 and J usage is TRBJ1-1, with no clear D. The CDR3 runs to 13 residues. CDR1 SQVTM and CDR2 ANQGSEA come from the germline V gene. V was pared by 8 bases and J by 5 bases, with 18 bases between. CDR3 protein: CSFIRGSRTEAFF. The CDR3 DNA reads TGCAGCTTCATTCGGGGTTCGAGAACTGAAGCTTTCTTT.

This clonotype was recorded only once. The chain employs TRBV27 and TRBJ2-7; 8 bases match TRBD2. CDR3 length: 14 residues. From germline, CDR1 is MNHEY and CDR2 SMNVEV (reference sequence). V shed 5 bases, J shed 3 bases, and the junction held 6 bases outside the gene matches. The CDR3 bases are TGTGCCAGCAGTCACACCGGGACTAGCTACGAGCAGTACTTC. Amino acids: CASSHTGTSYEQYF.

This clonotype was picked up a small number of times. V and J are TRBV5-1 and TRBJ2-7; D is unresolved. CDR1 is SGHRS and CDR2 is YFSETQ in the germline V gene. This CDR3 region has 12 residues. With 2 bases removed from V and 3 bases from J, the gap between germline ends came to 6 bases. CDR3: CASSLEHYEQYF. DNA of the CDR3: TGCGCCAGCAGCTTAGAACACTACGAGCAGTACTTC.

This clonotype was found many times. The chain uses TRBV4-1 and TRBJ2-1; 8 bases match TRBD2. With 1 base clipped from V and 7 bases from J, the junction kept 12 bases outside the gene matches. Per the germline V gene, CDR1 is MGHRA and CDR2 is YSYEKL. The CDR3 spans 17 residues. CDR3 nucleotide sequence: TGCGCCAGCAGCCAAGTGATAGGTCTAGCGGGTTTGAATGAGCAGTTCTTC. This gives the protein CASSQVIGLAGLNEQFF.

The chain joins TRBV6-2 or TRBV6-3 to TRBJ2-1, with 12 nucleotides matching TRBD2. The V gene end was trimmed by 6 bases and the J gene end by 2 bases; junction bases not matched to a gene: 20. In germline, CDR1 is MNHEY, CDR2 SVGEGT. The CDR3 loop spans 21 amino acids. The DNA of the CDR3 is TGTGCCAGCAGGGCAGACAGGGATCTAGCGGGAGGGGAGATCACCTACAATGAGCAGTTCTTC. Translation: CASRADRDLAGGEITYNEQFF.

The sample holds a few counts of this clonotype. The V call is TRBV7-6, the J call TRBJ2-5; a possible D gene is TRBD2 (5 bases). The CDR3 has 14 residues. From germline, CDR1 is SGHVS and CDR2 FNYEAQ. V was shortened by 4 bases and J by 2 bases, with 11 bases between the two germline ends. The CDR3 DNA sequence: TGTGCCAGCAGCTATAGGACTCAACAAGAGACCCAGTACTTC. Residues: CASSYRTQQETQYF.

Ten or more counts support this clonotype. The J gene is TRBJ1-4, the V gene TRBV16; D is unclear. Trimming stripped 5 bases from V and 3 bases from J, with 10 bases between. The CDR3 runs 14 residues. The germline V gene encodes CDR1 KGHSY and CDR2 FQNENV. CDR3 DNA: TGTGCCAGCAGCGACCGAGATTCTAATGAAAAACTGTTTTTT. Translated, it gives CASSDRDSNEKLFF.

This clonotype was seen more than once but under ten times. The CDR3 DNA reads TGTGCCAGCAGCTACGGACAGGGGGCAAGCGAGCAGTACTTC. This codes for CASSYGQGASEQYF. V gene TRBV7-9 combines with J gene TRBJ2-7; 11 bases agree with TRBD1. Germline V gene data show CDR1 as SEHNR and CDR2 as FQNEAQ (reference sequence). V gave up 4 bases and J gave up 6 bases; unmatched junction bases: 5. This CDR3 has 14 residues.

Ten or more counts support this clonotype. The rearrangement uses TRBV12-3 or TRBV12-4 and TRBJ2-5; unclear D gene. Trimming removed 3 bases from V and 3 bases from J, with 11 bases in between. The CDR3 spans 14 residues. In nucleotides, the CDR3 is TGTGCCAGCAGTTTCTACCAGGAAAAAGAGACCCAGTACTTC. Translation: CASSFYQEKETQYF.

This chain links TRBV4-3 with TRBJ1-2; a possible D gene is TRBD1 (5 bases). Germline V CDR1 and CDR2: LGHNA, YSLEER. V was pared by 0 bases and J by 0 bases, with 8 bases between. The CDR3 runs 15 residues. This CDR3 is CASSQDREANYGYTF. The CDR3 region has the DNA TGCGCCAGCAGCCAAGACAGGGAGGCTAACTATGGCTACACCTTC.

This clonotype was seen only a few times. The chain employs TRBV6-5 and TRBJ2-5, with 8 bases identical to TRBD2. Per germline, CDR1 MNHEY and CDR2 SVGAGI. V shed 4 bases and J 1 base; nucleotides not matched to a gene: 8. The CDR3 totals 16 residues. CDR3 DNA: TGTGCCAGCAGTTCTCTATTTAGCGGGACCCAAGAGACCCAGTACTTC. Residues: CASSSLFSGTQETQYF.

V and J are TRBV20-1 and TRBJ2-1, with TRBD1 matching over 10 bases. The CDR3 totals 15 residues. CDR1 DFQATT and CDR2 SNEGSKA come from the germline V gene (reference sequence). V gave up 0 bases and J gave up 8 bases; unmatched junction bases: 7. CDR3 protein: CSARDQGTGADEQFF. The DNA for the CDR3 is TGCAGTGCTAGAGATCAAGGGACAGGGGCAGATGAGCAGTTCTTC.

On this clonotype: A much bigger clone sits one base away, suggesting this may be a read error. Since no conserved phenylalanine or tryptophan closes the CDR3, a read error is the likely cause. This chain links TRBV7-9 with TRBJ2-7; 13 bases map to TRBD2. The CDR3 has 15 amino acids. Per germline, CDR1 SEHNR and CDR2 FQNEAQ (reference sequence). Germline trimming cut 5 bases from V and 5 bases from J; bases unmatched to any gene: 6. CDR3 sequence (DNA): TGTGCCAGCAGCCAACTAGCGGGAGGGCCAGACGAGCAGTACCTC. The encoded protein is CASSQLAGGPDEQYL.

This clonotype was found a few times. The chain has TRBV20-1 and TRBJ2-1, with D maybe TRBD2 (5 bases). Trimming removed 0 bases at V and 8 bases at J, with 17 bases between. CDR3 length: 15 amino acids. Germline loops: CDR1 DFQATT, CDR2 SNEGSKA (reference sequence). CDR3 in amino acids: CSARDKMSGRDEQFF. CDR3 coding DNA: TGCAGTGCTAGAGATAAGATGAGCGGAAGGGATGAGCAGTTCTTC.

The J gene is TRBJ2-1, the V gene TRBV7-9; D is unclear. The CDR3 runs to 15 residues. The V and J ends lost 5 bases and 15 bases respectively, with 26 bases between them. Germline V CDR1 and CDR2: SEHNR, FQNEAQ (reference sequence). The CDR3 is CASSPWAPLSGYLFF. As DNA, the CDR3 is TGTGCCAGCAGCCCGTGGGCCCCCCTTTCCGGGTACTTGTTCTTC.

This clonotype was counted between two and nine times. The V gene is TRBV13, the J gene TRBJ2-3, with 12 bases lining up with TRBD2. The CDR3 has 17 amino acids. The V gene end was trimmed by 4 bases and the J gene end by 2 bases; junction bases not matched to a gene: 7. The germline V gene encodes CDR1 PRHDT and CDR2 FYEKMQ (reference sequence). CDR3 region: CASSSRTSGEPTDTQYF. The CDR3, as DNA: TGTGCCAGCAGCTCCCGGACTAGCGGGGAGCCCACAGATACGCAGTATTTT. Together with reference TRBV13 and TRBJ2-3, the CDR3 gives the full variable domain: AAGVIQSPRHLIKEKRETATLKCYPIPRHDTVYWYQQGPGQDPQFLISFYEKMQSDKGSIPDRFSAQQFSDYHSELNMSSLELGDSALYFCASSSRTSGEPTDTQYFGPGTRLTVL.

This clonotype was seen many times. J is TRBJ2-3 and V is TRBV6-1; 10 bases map to TRBD2. Germline-derived CDR1 and CDR2 are MNHNS and SASEGT. This CDR3 is built from 17 residues. V was clipped by 5 bases and J by 4 bases; unmatched bases: 12. This CDR3 reads CASSPSLAGEHSDTQYF. For the CDR3, the DNA is TGTGCCAGCAGTCCTTCTCTAGCGGGAGAGCATTCAGATACGCAGTATTTT.

This clonotype was seen a few times. The chain links TRBV7-6 to TRBJ1-4, with D possibly TRBD1 on 6 matching bases. V was trimmed by 3 bases and J by 0 bases, leaving 11 bases between them. Looked up from germline, CDR1 is SGHVS and CDR2 is FNYEAQ. CDR3 size: 16 residues. The CDR3 sequence is CASSFYRVATNEKLFF. CDR3 coding DNA: TGTGCCAGCAGCTTTTACAGGGTTGCAACTAATGAAAAACTGTTTTTT.

The V and J genes are TRBV7-9 and TRBJ2-7; D gene ambiguous. The CDR3 length is 15 residues. Germline V CDR1 and CDR2: SEHNR, FQNEAQ (reference sequence). V lost 3 bases and J lost 0, with 12 bases in between. The CDR3 DNA reads as TGTGCCAGCAGCTTGGGTCCCGACAACTCCTACGAGCAGTACTTC. Its translation: CASSLGPDNSYEQYF.

This clonotype occurred many times. V is TRBV10-3 and J is TRBJ2-7, with D possibly TRBD2 on 6 matching bases. Germline V gene data show CDR1 as ENHRY and CDR2 as SYGVKD. This CDR3 region has 12 residues. Trimming removed 3 bases at V and 5 bases at J, with 8 bases between. As DNA, the CDR3 is TGTGCCATCAGTGAAATAGCGGACGAGCAGTACTTC. This codes for CAISEIADEQYF.

This clonotype has just a few counts. V gene TRBV6-2 or TRBV6-3 combines with J gene TRBJ2-1; 7 positions agree with TRBD2. CDR3 length: 14 residues. Germline V lookup: CDR1 MNHEY, CDR2 SVGEGT. The V gene end was trimmed by 5 bases and the J gene end by 8 bases; junction bases not matched to a gene: 9. The CDR3 loop is CASSRDYPVDEQFF. The CDR3 bases are TGTGCCAGCAGTCGGGACTACCCCGTAGATGAGCAGTTCTTC.

The J gene is TRBJ2-7, the V gene TRBV5-6; D might be TRBD1 (6 bases). The CDR3 contains 14 residues. The V end lost 3 bases, the J end lost 2 bases, and 12 bases lay between the germline ends. Germline V gene lookup returns CDR1 SGHDT and CDR2 YYEEEE. The CDR3 sequence is CASSWTDSPYEQYF. The CDR3 nucleotides read TGTGCCAGCAGCTGGACGGACAGTCCCTACGAGCAGTACTTC. The full variable domain, its missing parts supplied by reference TRBV5-6 and TRBJ2-7, is DAGVTQSPTHLIKTRGQQVTLRCSPKSGHDTVSWYQQALGQGPQFIFQYYEEEERQRGNFPDRFSGHQFPNYSSELNVNALLLGDSALYLCASSWTDSPYEQYFGPGTRLTVT.

This clonotype has just a few counts. The chain combines TRBV6-5 with TRBJ1-1; the D gene is possibly TRBD1 (5 bases). From germline, CDR1 is MNHEY and CDR2 SVGAGI. The CDR3 is 19 residues long. The V gene lost 0 bases and the J gene lost 1 base, with 21 bases spanning the gap. The CDR3 sequence: CASSYSRTPGSTKNTEAFF. As DNA, the CDR3 is TGTGCCAGCAGTTACTCCCGGACCCCAGGGTCTACGAAGAACACTGAAGCTTTCTTT.

This clonotype was counted ten times or more. The gene calls are TRBV29-1 and TRBJ2-3; no definite D call. This CDR3 region has 10 residues. Germline V gene data show CDR1 as SQVTM and CDR2 as ANQGSEA. Trimming stripped 6 bases from V and 6 bases from J, with 7 bases between. The CDR3 region has the DNA TGCAGCGTCTGGCGGGATACGCAGTATTTT. It translates to CSVWRDTQYF.

This clonotype was counted only a few times. The chain couples TRBV9 to TRBJ1-4; D remains ambiguous. CDR1 and CDR2 (germline): SGDLS, YYNGEE. The CDR3 sequence is 15 residues long. Trimming took 2 bases from V and 0 from J, leaving 8 bases between them. CDR3 in DNA: TGTGCCAGCAGCGTCGAGGGAACAACTAATGAAAAACTGTTTTTT. It yields the protein CASSVEGTTNEKLFF.

This clonotype came up once. The J gene is TRBJ2-3, the V gene TRBV4-1; a weak D match, TRBD1 (6 bases). The CDR3 is made up of 15 amino acids. The germline V gene encodes CDR1 MGHRA and CDR2 YSYEKL. V gave up 8 bases and J gave up 0 bases, with 15 bases separating them. Written as DNA, the CDR3 is TGCGCCAGCGGCTACAGACAGGCTAGCACAGATACGCAGTATTTT. Amino acid sequence: CASGYRQASTDTQYF.

This clonotype has a handful of counts. The chain recombines TRBV7-9 with TRBJ2-5, with TRBD2 matching over 12 bases. Germline values: CDR1 SEHNR, CDR2 FQNEAQ (reference sequence). With V trimmed by 3 bases and J by 3 bases, 2 bases remained unmatched. The CDR3 loop spans 15 amino acids. CDR3 residues: CASSLASGREETQYF. The CDR3 DNA reads as TGTGCCAGCAGCTTGGCTAGCGGGAGGGAAGAGACCCAGTACTTC.

The table lists this clonotype with many counts. The chain couples TRBV5-1 to TRBJ1-2; no firm D call. V was trimmed by 4 bases and J by 10 bases, leaving 14 bases between them. CDR3 length: 12 residues. CDR1 is SGHRS, CDR2 YFSETQ, per germline. CDR3 loop: CASSTDGNYYTF. CDR3 sequence (DNA): TGCGCCAGCAGCACCGACGGGAATTACTACACCTTC.